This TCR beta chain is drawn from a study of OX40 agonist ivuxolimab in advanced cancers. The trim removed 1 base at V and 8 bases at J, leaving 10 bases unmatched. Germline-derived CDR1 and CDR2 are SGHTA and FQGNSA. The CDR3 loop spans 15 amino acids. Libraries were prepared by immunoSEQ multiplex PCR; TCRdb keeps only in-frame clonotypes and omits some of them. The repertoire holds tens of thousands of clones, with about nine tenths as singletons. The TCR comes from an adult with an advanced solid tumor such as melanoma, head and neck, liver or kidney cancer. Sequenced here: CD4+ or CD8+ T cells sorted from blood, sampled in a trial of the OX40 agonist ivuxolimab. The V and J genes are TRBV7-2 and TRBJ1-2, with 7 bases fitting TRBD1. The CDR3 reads CASSLVGQVGRGYTF. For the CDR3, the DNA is TGTGCCAGCAGCTTAGTCGGACAGGTCGGGAGAGGCTACACCTTC.